These T cell receptor beta chains were read from a single sample in a study of T-cell memory formation after mild COVID-19. TCRdb called the 5' RACE reads again in MiXCR, with one record for every CDR3 protein. The profile covers hundreds of thousands of distinct CDR3 sequences, with 20% to 25% appearing a single time and roughly a fifth taken by the ten largest. Sequencing used PBMCs or a T cell subset sorted from them (not recorded which). These receptors originate from a man younger than 35 who had mild COVID-19 (a few samples of this study predate the infection). Cell type and time point are not known. Each CDR3 is given with its conserved first and last residue. The D gene is left open where the match is weak. Size is omitted from some rows. Given values are once, few, many or a class for expanded clones.

v_call	j_call	d_call	clone_size	cdr3_nt	cdr3_aa
TRBV7-9	TRBJ1-4	TRBD1	few	TGTGCCAGCAGCTCACTACCCGGGACAGCTAATGAAAAACTGTTTTTT	CASSSLPGTANEKLFF
TRBV7-8	TRBJ2-1	TRBD2	NA	TGTGCCAGCAGCCTCCCAGGGAGGGACTACAACAATGAGCAGTTCTTC	CASSLPGRDYNNEQFF
TRBV4-3	TRBJ1-6	TRBD1	NA	TGCGCCAGCAGCCAAGATACGGGGACTAAGATTACAGGGGCCAATTCACCCCTCCACTTT	CASSQDTGTKITGANSPLHF
TRBV6-1	TRBJ2-3	NA	NA	TGTGCCAGCAGTGAAGCTCTCGCGGGGAAAGATACGCAGTATTTT	CASSEALAGKDTQYF
TRBV14	TRBJ1-3	NA	NA	TGTGCCAGCAGCCAAAGCCACACCATATATTTT	CASSQSHTIYF
TRBV6-5	TRBJ1-1	NA	NA	TGTGCCAGCAGGTCCGAGGGGGGTGGCACTGAAGCTTTCTTT	CASRSEGGGTEAFF
TRBV2	TRBJ2-5	TRBD1	NA	TGTGCCAGCTTGCCGGGACAGGGGGCGAGAGTGACCCAGTACTTC	CASLPGQGARVTQYF
TRBV10-3	TRBJ2-1	NA	few	TGTGCCACCCGCGGGGTAGTAAACAATGAGCAGTTCTTC	CATRGVVNNEQFF
TRBV6-2/TRBV6-3	TRBJ2-7	NA	few	TGTGCCAGCAGTACCCAGGGCAGATCCTACGAGCAGTACTTC	CASSTQGRSYEQYF
TRBV20-1	TRBJ2-3	NA	NA	TGCAGTGCCACGCCGCCGGGGACAGATACGCAGTATTTT	CSATPPGTDTQYF
TRBV12-5	TRBJ2-2	TRBD2	NA	TGTGCTAGTGGTTTAACTAGCGGGGTAACCGGGGAGCTGTTTTTT	CASGLTSGVTGELFF
TRBV7-2	TRBJ2-3	NA	few	TGTGCCAGCAGCATTAGAACTGGCACAGATACGCAGTATTTT	CASSIRTGTDTQYF
TRBV12-3/TRBV12-4	TRBJ2-2	TRBD1	many	TGTGCCAGCACCTGGACAGGGCGGCCCGGGGAGCTGTTTTTT	CASTWTGRPGELFF
TRBV7-9	TRBJ1-1	NA	NA	TGTGCCAGCAGCTTAGACCGGCCTGAAGCTTTCTTT	CASSLDRPEAFF
TRBV4-1	TRBJ2-1	NA	NA	TGCGCCAGCACAAGCCGGGTGAATGAGCAGTTCTTC	CASTSRVNEQFF
TRBV12-3/TRBV12-4	TRBJ1-4	NA	NA	TGTGCCAGCAGTTTAGAGGGGCGGGAACTGTTTTTT	CASSLEGRELFF
TRBV5-1	TRBJ2-5	NA	NA	TGCGCCAGCAGCTTGGCCAGGGGCATCCAAGAGACCCAGTACTTC	CASSLARGIQETQYF
TRBV25-1	TRBJ1-4	TRBD1	NA	TGTGCCAGCAGTGGACAGGGGTCGGGAGAAAATGAAAAACTGTTTTTT	CASSGQGSGENEKLFF
TRBV5-1	TRBJ2-3	NA	NA	TGCGCCAGCAGCTTGGTAGGGTGGACGACAGATACGCAGTATTTT	CASSLVGWTTDTQYF
TRBV29-1	TRBJ2-7	TRBD1	few	TGCAGCGTTAGCACAGGGGTCGAGCAGTACTTC	CSVSTGVEQYF
TRBV3-1	TRBJ2-2	TRBD1	many	TGTGCCAGCAGCCCCGGACAGGGGTTGATCACCGGGGAGCTGTTTTTT	CASSPGQGLITGELFF
TRBV6-5	TRBJ1-4	NA	few	TGTGCCAGCAGGCCTGGACAGCTCTCTAATGAAAAACTGTTTTTT	CASRPGQLSNEKLFF
TRBV6-1	TRBJ1-6	NA	many	TGTGCCAGCGGGGCGTCCCGGGCCTACTCATCCAGCCATTCACCCCTCCACTTT	CASGASRAYSSSHSPLHF
TRBV6-1	TRBJ1-5	NA	few	TGTGCCAGCAGTGAATGGTTCAATCAGCCCCAGCATTTT	CASSEWFNQPQHF
TRBV5-1	TRBJ2-5	TRBD1	many	TGCGCCAGCAGCCCAGGGGGGACCCAGTACTTC	CASSPGGTQYF
TRBV6-2/TRBV6-3	TRBJ2-1	NA	few	TGTGCCAGCTCTAGGGGATGGGGCAATGAGCAGTTCTTC	CASSRGWGNEQFF
TRBV4-3	TRBJ1-4	NA	many	TGCGCCAGCAGCCCAACGGGGGGGGCAACTAATGAAAAACTGTTTTTT	CASSPTGGATNEKLFF
TRBV7-2	TRBJ1-2	TRBD1	NA	TGTGCCAGCAGTGGCGGGACAGGGAACTATGGCTACACCTTC	CASSGGTGNYGYTF
TRBV6-4	TRBJ1-6	NA	NA	TGTGCCAGCAGAGGCTACAGGCTCTCACCCCTCCACTTT	CASRGYRLSPLHF
TRBV7-2	TRBJ2-1	NA	few	TGTGCCAGCAGCTCCCGGCGGGATGAGCAGTTCTTC	CASSSRRDEQFF
TRBV6-2/TRBV6-3	TRBJ2-1	NA	NA	TGTGCCAGCAGAACGGATGCGAGCTCCTACAATGAGCAGTTCTTC	CASRTDASSYNEQFF
TRBV7-8	TRBJ2-7	NA	many	TGTGCCAGCAGCTTACCACCCTACGAGCAGTACTTC	CASSLPPYEQYF
TRBV11-2	TRBJ1-1	TRBD1	NA	TGTGCCAGCAGCTGGGGGACAGGGGCCATGAACACTGAAGCTTTCTTT	CASSWGTGAMNTEAFF
TRBV4-1	TRBJ1-6	TRBD1	few	TGCGCCAGCAGCCAAGAAGGGACAGGGGGTAATTCACCCCTCCACTTT	CASSQEGTGGNSPLHF
TRBV5-5	TRBJ2-7	TRBD1	NA	TGTGCCAGCAGCGCTGGACAGGGCTACGAGCAGTACTTC	CASSAGQGYEQYF
TRBV7-6	TRBJ2-2	TRBD1	many	TGTGCCAGCAGCCCACGACAGGGGGCGAACACCGGGGAGCTGTTTTTT	CASSPRQGANTGELFF
TRBV7-3	TRBJ2-3	TRBD2	few	TGTGCCAGCAGCTTGCCGGGGGGAACAGATACGCAGTATTTT	CASSLPGGTDTQYF
TRBV25-1	TRBJ2-7	NA	NA	TGTGCCAGCATGATGGGCTACGAGCAGTACTTC	CASMMGYEQYF
TRBV6-1	TRBJ2-1	NA	few	TGTGCCAGCAAGGGGGCCCCGGGGGGCTCCTACAATGAGCAGTTCTTC	CASKGAPGGSYNEQFF
TRBV5-6	TRBJ2-1	NA	NA	TGTGCCAGCAGCTTGAAACTAAACAATGAGCAGTTCTTC	CASSLKLNNEQFF
TRBV18	TRBJ2-5	TRBD1	few	TGTGCCAGCTCACCAGGGACAGGCTTCCAAGAGACCCAGTACTTC	CASSPGTGFQETQYF
TRBV18	TRBJ2-1	TRBD2	NA	TGTGCCAGCTCACCACTCCGGGGGGGTTCCTACAATGAGCAGTTCTTC	CASSPLRGGSYNEQFF